This is a list of T cell receptor beta chains from one sample in a study of early T cells in non-severe SARS-CoV-2 infection. TCRdb recomputed calls from the 5' RACE reads with MiXCR, one row per CDR3 protein. The repertoire consists of around 40,000 distinct CDR3 sequences, with 5% to 6.5% occurring once and the leading ten covering roughly 4.8%. Sequencing was carried out using whole blood. The receptors shown here come from an adult who was a healthcare worker with PCR-confirmed SARS-CoV-2 infection or an uninfected control (not recorded which). Each CDR3 is given with its conserved first and last residue. A D gene is named only where the DNA matches it firmly. Sizes are listed as once, few, many or a size class.

>15|.|TRBV7-9|TRBJ2-3|many
CASSLFAGGTDTQYF
TGTGCCAGCAGCTTATTTGCGGGTGGCACAGATACGCAGTATTTT
>14|.|TRBV28|TRBJ2-5|many
CASSAPGGQETQYF
TGTGCCAGCAGCGCGCCCGGTGGCCAAGAGACCCAGTACTTC
>14|.|TRBV5-1|TRBJ2-7|many
CASSLGSSSYEQYF
TGCGCCAGCAGCTTGGGGTCGAGCTCCTACGAGCAGTACTTC
>11|.|TRBV29-1|TRBJ2-7|many
CSVEDADEQYF
TGCAGCGTTGAAGATGCGGACGAGCAGTACTTC
>16|TRBD1|TRBV6-5|TRBJ2-7|many
CASSYSRTGVSYEQYF
TGTGCCAGCAGTTACTCTAGGACAGGTGTCTCCTACGAGCAGTACTTC
>15|.|TRBV5-1|TRBJ2-1|many
CASSLVPPGDNEQFF
TGCGCCAGCAGCTTGGTCCCCCCCGGGGACAATGAGCAGTTCTTC
>13|TRBD2|TRBV19|TRBJ2-3|many
CASSRTSEDTQYF
TGTGCCAGTAGCCGGACTAGCGAAGATACGCAGTATTTT
>15|.|TRBV28|TRBJ2-7|few
CASLPIGLMGNEQYF
TGTGCCAGCTTACCCATAGGGCTGATGGGCAACGAGCAGTACTTC
>13|TRBD1|TRBV7-9|TRBJ1-2|few
CASSLGQGLGYTF
TGTGCCAGCAGCTTAGGACAGGGCCTTGGCTACACCTTC
>16|.|TRBV5-1|TRBJ2-7|many
CASSSAQTARPYEQYF
TGCGCCAGCAGCTCGGCCCAGACAGCCAGACCTTACGAGCAGTACTTC
>14|TRBD1|TRBV27|TRBJ1-1|many
CASRWTGENTEAFF
TGTGCCAGCAGATGGACAGGGGAGAACACTGAAGCTTTCTTT
>16|.|TRBV6-1|TRBJ2-7|few
CASSEWARTVLYEQYF
TGTGCCAGCAGTGAATGGGCCCGGACAGTACTCTACGAGCAGTACTTC
>15|.|TRBV15|TRBJ2-3|few
CATSRGGGGTDTQYF
TGTGCCACCAGCAGAGGAGGGGGGGGCACAGATACGCAGTATTTT
>15|TRBD2|TRBV7-8|TRBJ2-3|many
CASIRTSGGPDTQYF
TGTGCCAGCATAAGGACTAGCGGGGGCCCGGATACGCAGTATTTT
>13|.|TRBV6-5|TRBJ2-6|many
CATGERKANVLTF
TGTGCCACTGGCGAGCGCAAGGCCAACGTCCTGACTTTC
>14|.|TRBV5-6|TRBJ1-1|once
CASSLAPKNTEAFF
TGTGCCAGCAGCTTGGCCCCCAAGAACACTGAAGCTTTCTTT
>17|.|TRBV19|TRBJ2-1|many
CASSIDRQVGSYNEQFF
TGTGCCAGTAGTATAGATCGGCAGGTGGGGTCCTACAATGAGCAGTTCTTC
>14|.|TRBV5-1|TRBJ1-1|few
CASRIGTGNTEAFF
TGCGCCAGCAGGATAGGGACGGGGAACACTGAAGCTTTCTTT
>13|.|TRBV12-3/TRBV12-4|TRBJ1-1|many
CASSLLENTEAFF
TGTGCCAGCAGTTTATTGGAGAACACTGAAGCTTTCTTT
>15|.|TRBV27|TRBJ2-3|once
CASSLVGHSIDTQYF
TGTGCCAGCAGTTTGGTCGGACACAGCATAGATACGCAGTATTTT
>16|.|TRBV7-3|TRBJ2-7|many
CASSLTPTQRSYEQYF
TGTGCCAGCAGCTTAACGCCGACCCAGCGGAGTTACGAGCAGTACTTC
>14|.|TRBV20-1|TRBJ2-2|many
CSARDFSGSGELFF
TGCAGTGCTAGGGACTTCTCGGGCTCCGGGGAGCTGTTTTTT
>15|.|TRBV7-3|TRBJ2-7|many
CASSWTPDGRDEQYF
TGTGCCAGCAGCTGGACCCCAGACGGACGGGACGAGCAGTACTTC
>12|.|TRBV4-2|TRBJ1-4|few
CASSQDREKLFF
TGTGCCAGCAGCCAAGACCGGGAAAAACTGTTTTTT
>13|TRBD1|TRBV10-3|TRBJ2-7|many
CAINGQGRYEQYF
TGTGCCATCAATGGACAGGGCAGGTACGAGCAGTACTTC
>14|.|TRBV28|TRBJ1-1|many
CASSSGTGNTEAFF
TGTGCCAGCAGTTCCGGGACGGGGAACACTGAAGCTTTCTTT
>19|TRBD2|TRBV3-1|TRBJ2-5|few
CASSALLAEGREVQETQYF
TGTGCCAGCAGCGCCCTACTTGCCGAAGGGCGGGAGGTACAAGAGACCCAGTACTTC
>14|.|TRBV7-9|TRBJ1-1|many
CASRGPGQNTEAFF
TGTGCCAGCAGAGGCCCCGGACAGAACACTGAAGCTTTCTTT
>16|.|TRBV27|TRBJ2-2|many
CASSFASERNTGELFF
TGTGCCAGCAGTTTCGCCTCGGAACGAAACACCGGGGAGCTGTTTTTT
>17|.|TRBV11-2|TRBJ2-7|many
CASSTGQKPSQSYEQYF
TGTGCCAGCAGCACCGGACAGAAGCCATCCCAATCCTACGAGCAGTACTTC
>14|TRBD2|TRBV29-1|TRBJ2-1|many
CSVESAGDYNEQFF
TGCAGCGTTGAGTCTGCGGGGGACTACAATGAGCAGTTCTTC
>14|TRBD1|TRBV29-1|TRBJ1-1|many
CSVKFRDRNTEAFF
TGCAGCGTTAAATTTCGGGACAGGAACACTGAAGCTTTCTTT
>14|TRBD1|TRBV6-6|TRBJ1-1|many
CASSWDRGETEAFF
TGTGCCAGCAGCTGGGACAGGGGAGAAACTGAAGCTTTCTTT